These 26 T cell receptor beta chains originate from one sample sequenced in a study of blood T cell repertoires in COVID-19. The method was immunoSEQ multiplex PCR; TCRdb's version includes in-frame clones alone and lacks a portion of them. The table lists about 330,000 clones, approximately 88% of them singletons. Input material: peripheral blood. The receptor source for this set is a young man with COVID-19, enrolled during active disease.

The J gene is TRBJ2-4, the V gene TRBV28; TRBD1 agrees at 9 bases. The CDR3 consists of 16 residues. V trimming: 5 bases; J trimming: 3 bases; junction bases outside the gene matches: 8. CDR1 MDHEN and CDR2 SYDVKM come from the germline V gene. CDR3 bases: TGTGCCAGCAGTCGATGGGACAGGGAGGACAAAAACATTCAGTACTTC. Translating it yields CASSRWDREDKNIQYF.

The rearrangement joins TRBV4-1 to TRBJ1-4, with D unclear. The CDR3 has 17 amino acids. V was clipped by 0 bases and J by 1 base, with 12 bases between them. Per germline, CDR1 MGHRA and CDR2 YSYEKL. The CDR3 DNA reads as TGCGCCAGCAGCCAAGATACGGGGTGGGAAACTAATGAAAAACTGTTTTTT. Protein product: CASSQDTGWETNEKLFF.

The chain has TRBV4-3 and TRBJ2-7; weak D call: TRBD1 (5 bases). The CDR3 contains 14 residues. Trimming stripped 1 base from V and 5 bases from J, with 12 bases between. Germline-derived CDR1 and CDR2 are LGHNA and YSLEER. Written as DNA, the CDR3 is TGCGCCAGCAGCCAAGGGAGACAGTCCCACGAGCAGTACTTC. Translated, it gives CASSQGRQSHEQYF.

The chain joins TRBV10-3 to TRBJ2-7; 10 bases are shared with TRBD2. The CDR3 is made up of 14 amino acids. The V segment lost 6 bases and the J segment 0 bases; nucleotides outside the gene matches: 2. Germline V gene lookup returns CDR1 ENHRY and CDR2 SYGVKD. CDR3 protein: CAIRGLAASYEQYF. CDR3 sequence (DNA): TGTGCCATCAGAGGACTAGCGGCCTCCTACGAGCAGTACTTC.

The chain has TRBV7-2 and TRBJ2-1, with TRBD2 identical over 11 bases. Trimming cost V 5 bases and J 3 bases; bases outside gene matches: 12. This CDR3 has 18 residues. The germline V gene has CDR1 SGHTA and CDR2 FQGNSA. The CDR3 DNA reads as TGTGCCAGCAGCCCCCCACCCCCGGGACTAGCGGACTACAATGAGCAGTTCTTC. Its protein is CASSPPPPGLADYNEQFF.

The gene calls are TRBV28 and TRBJ1-2, with no clear D. V was trimmed by 4 bases and J by 5 bases, leaving 8 bases between them. There are 12 residues in the CDR3. Looked up from germline, CDR1 is MDHEN and CDR2 is SYDVKM. The CDR3 reads CASSSVWYGYTF. CDR3 sequence (DNA): TGTGCCAGCAGTTCAGTCTGGTATGGCTACACCTTC.

This clone has a single count. V is TRBV12-3 or TRBV12-4 and J is TRBJ2-5; D unresolved. Deletions cut 7 bases from V and 7 bases from J, with 13 bases between. The CDR3 runs 12 residues. In DNA form, the CDR3 reads TGTGCCAGCACCCGATTCGGTGGGACCCAGTACTTC. Translation: CASTRFGGTQYF.

This clone has only one observation. V usage is TRBV3-1 (or the pseudogene TRBV3-2) and J usage is TRBJ2-5, with 11 positions matching TRBD2. The CDR3 contains 20 residues. CDR1 and CDR2 (germline): LGHDT, YNNKEL (reference sequence). With 4 bases clipped from V and 2 bases from J, the junction kept 18 bases outside the gene matches. The CDR3 reads CASSPHPTSGDLLLQETQYF. The CDR3 DNA follows: TGTGCCAGCAGCCCCCACCCGACTAGCGGGGACCTCTTATTACAAGAGACCCAGTACTTC.

This clone has a single count. V and J are TRBV10-3 and TRBJ2-7; TRBD2 aligns across 14 bases. In germline, CDR1 is ENHRY, CDR2 SYGVKD. The CDR3 has 18 residues. The J segment lost 0 bases and the V segment lost 5 bases, leaving 9 bases of the junction unmatched. Here the CDR3 DNA reads TGTGCCATCAGTCCCGGACTAGCGGGAGGCGGGAGCTCCTACGAGCAGTACTTC. It encodes CAISPGLAGGGSSYEQYF.

The chain is built from TRBV24-1 and TRBJ2-7; TRBD2 matches 10 bases. The germline V gene encodes CDR1 KGHDR and CDR2 SFDVKD. V dropped 5 bases and J dropped 4; count of bases not matched to a gene: 4. This CDR3 comprises 14 residues. The CDR3 protein is CATSASSGSYEQYF. The DNA for the CDR3 is TGTGCCACCAGTGCCTCTAGCGGGAGTTACGAGCAGTACTTC.

The count of this clone is one. The J gene is TRBJ1-1, the V gene TRBV7-3, with TRBD1 as a possible D gene (5 bases). The length of the CDR3 is 14 residues. The V end was cut by 0 bases, the J end by 6 bases, with 11 bases between. Germline CDR1 SGHTA, CDR2 FQGTGA. The CDR3 loop is CASSLTRGSAEAFF. The DNA of the CDR3 is TGTGCCAGCAGCTTAACAAGGGGAAGCGCTGAAGCTTTCTTT.

This sequence joins TRBV14 and TRBJ2-3; TRBD2 agrees at 7 bases. CDR1 is SGHDN, CDR2 FVKESK, per germline. V gave up 3 bases and J gave up 6 bases; unmatched junction bases: 12. The CDR3 has 16 amino acids. CDR3 sequence: CASSHRLAAGGDTQYF. For the CDR3, the DNA is TGTGCCAGCAGCCATCGACTAGCAGCCGGGGGTGATACGCAGTATTTT.

The rearrangement joins TRBV30 to TRBJ2-1; TRBD2 matches at 13 bases. After removal of 4 bases from V and 9 bases from J, the junction contained 9 bases not matched to a gene. The germline gives CDR1 GTSNPN, CDR2 SVGIG (reference sequence). This CDR3 comprises 15 residues. The CDR3 region has the DNA TGTGCCTGGACTACCGGACTAGCGGGAGAGGGTGAGCAGTTCTTC. This encodes CAWTTGLAGEGEQFF.

V gene TRBV18 combines with J gene TRBJ1-4; no clear D gene. The germline V gene has CDR1 KGHSH and CDR2 LQKENI. The CDR3 runs to 16 residues. The V and J ends lost 5 bases and 0 bases respectively, with 13 bases between them. This CDR3 reads CASSIFDIATNEKLFF. The CDR3 DNA reads TGTGCCAGCTCAATTTTCGACATTGCAACTAATGAAAAACTGTTTTTT.

This CDR3 reads CATSRASGTGSNQPQHF. The CDR3 DNA reads as TGTGCCACCAGCAGAGCCTCCGGGACAGGGAGCAATCAGCCCCAGCATTTT. V is TRBV15 and J is TRBJ1-5, with 9 bases fitting TRBD1. CDR3 length: 17 residues. Germline assignment: CDR1 LNHNV and CDR2 YYDKDF (reference sequence). The ends lost 1 base at V and 1 base at J; junction bases unmatched: 5.

This chain connects TRBV3-1 (or the pseudogene TRBV3-2) to TRBJ2-1, with TRBD2 matching over 9 bases. The CDR3 is made up of 16 amino acids. Germline V lookup: CDR1 LGHDT, CDR2 YNNKEL (reference sequence). The V and J ends lost 1 base and 7 bases, in that order; junction bases with no gene match: 8. The CDR3 here is CASSQVIAGAWNEQFF. CDR3 coding DNA: TGTGCCAGCAGCCAAGTTATAGCGGGAGCTTGGAATGAGCAGTTCTTC.

Here the CDR3 DNA reads TGTGCCAGCAGCCTCGACCCCGAGGGCACTGAAGCTTTCTTT. This sequence encodes CASSLDPEGTEAFF. This sequence joins TRBV28 and TRBJ1-1; no definite D call. Germline V gives CDR1 MDHEN, CDR2 SYDVKM. V lost 6 bases, J lost 4 bases, and 15 bases lay in between. The CDR3 sequence is 14 residues long.

The chain recombines TRBV6-2 or TRBV6-3 with TRBJ1-1, with TRBD1 identical over 7 bases. CDR3 size: 12 residues. V shed 6 bases and J 6 bases; nucleotides not matched to a gene: 4. Germline V gene lookup returns CDR1 MNHEY and CDR2 SVGEGT. CDR3 DNA sequence: TGTGCCAGCAGCCTGGGACAGCCTGAAGCTTTCTTT. Residues: CASSLGQPEAFF.

The rearrangement joins TRBV3-1 (or the pseudogene TRBV3-2) to TRBJ1-2; D not resolved. The CDR3 consists of 12 residues. V dropped 4 bases and J dropped 2 bases, with 5 bases sitting between them. Germline V CDR1 and CDR2: LGHDT, YNNKEL (reference sequence). The CDR3: CASSPQNYGYTF. The CDR3 nucleotides read TGTGCCAGCAGCCCTCAGAACTATGGCTACACCTTC.

This clone was seen more than once but under ten times. The V gene is TRBV24-1, the J gene TRBJ1-5; the match to TRBD1 covers 8 bases. CDR1 and CDR2 from the germline V gene are KGHDR and SFDVKD. The CDR3 has 17 amino acids. V trimming: 2 bases; J trimming: 3 bases; junction bases outside the gene matches: 8. CDR3 loop: CATSDSRTGPINQPQHF. CDR3 DNA: TGTGCCACCAGTGATTCCAGGACAGGGCCCATCAATCAGCCCCAGCATTTT.

As for this clone: Sequence at one end of the junction differs from germline and may be a read error. This rearrangement joins TRBV6-6 to TRBJ2-7; TRBD1 is a possible D gene (6 bases). The germline V gene has CDR1 MNHNY and CDR2 SVGAGI (reference sequence). CDR3 length: 15 amino acids. The CDR3 region is CASSPGRGHSDEQYF. For the CDR3, the DNA is TGTGCCAGCAGCCCCGGTAGGGGACACTCCGACGAGCAGTACTTC.

The CDR3 DNA reads as TGTGCCAGCAGTTATTTACTCTCCGGCTACACCTTC. It translates to CASSYLLSGYTF. V usage is TRBV2 and J usage is TRBJ1-2; unclear D gene. The CDR3 covers 12 residues. V was shortened by 5 bases and J by 8 bases, with 12 bases between the two germline ends. CDR1 and CDR2 (germline): SNHLY, FYNNEI.

The V call is TRBV7-3, the J call TRBJ2-3; 10 bases map to TRBD2. This CDR3 is 14 amino acids long. Unmatched junction bases numbered 3, after V lost 8 bases and J lost 1 base. Germline loops: CDR1 SGHTA, CDR2 FQGTGA. The CDR3: CASALAGGTDTQYF. Here the CDR3 DNA reads TGTGCCAGCGCCCTAGCGGGGGGCACAGATACGCAGTATTTT.

The V call is TRBV5-4, the J call TRBJ2-5; the D gene is possibly TRBD2 (5 bases). V lost 0 bases to trimming and J lost 13 bases, with 19 bases between them. Germline V gives CDR1 SGHNT, CDR2 YYREEE (reference sequence). The CDR3 runs to 14 residues. CDR3 in amino acids: CASSLEGLRGEVYF. In DNA, the CDR3 is TGTGCCAGCAGCTTGGAGGGCCTCCGGGGTGAGGTGTACTTC.

The rearrangement links TRBV5-1 to TRBJ2-2; TRBD1 is a possible D gene (6 bases). The ends were cut back, 1 base at V and 1 base at J, with 8 bases in the middle. The germline V gene has CDR1 SGHRS and CDR2 YFSETQ. The CDR3 totals 15 residues. Here the CDR3 reads CASSLIQGNTGELFF. Written as DNA, the CDR3 is TGCGCCAGCAGCTTGATACAGGGGAACACCGGGGAGCTGTTTTTT. Full variable domain (outside the CDR3, taken from reference TRBV5-1 and TRBJ2-2): KAGVTQTPRYLIKTRGQQVTLSCSPISGHRSVSWYQQTPGQGLQFLFEYFSETQRNKGNFPGRFSGRQFSNSRSEMNVSTLELGDSALYLCASSLIQGNTGELFFGEGSRLTVL.

The V gene is TRBV30, the J gene TRBJ1-5; D unresolved. V gave up 0 bases and J gave up 0 bases, with 6 bases separating them. The CDR3 consists of 14 residues. The V gene's germline CDR1 is GTSNPN and CDR2 SVGIG (reference sequence). The CDR3 nucleotides read TGTGCCTGGAGTGTACAGCCTAGCAATCAGCCCCAGCATTTT. Amino acids: CAWSVQPSNQPQHF.